Shown below are 10 T cell receptor beta chains from a single sample sequenced in a study of cytomegalovirus exposure and HLA in healthy donors. With 60 Vbeta and 13 Jbeta primers, the PCR was carried out. Produced via immunoSEQ multiplex PCR; TCRdb's table is partial and in-frame only. The sample includes 110,000 or so clones, 70% to 80% of them seen just once. The specimen sequenced was PBMCs. The receptors derive from a middle-aged woman in good health and CMV-seropositive.

V gene TRBV9 combines with J gene TRBJ2-5; 11 nucleotides align to TRBD2. Germline lookup yields CDR1 SGDLS and CDR2 YYNGEE. J was trimmed by 4 bases and V by 3 bases; bases with no gene match: 8. This CDR3 spans 16 amino acids. CDR3 bases: TGTGCCAGCAGCGCGGGGGGTAGCGGGGGGGGAGAGACCCAGTACTTC. This translates into CASSAGGSGGGETQYF. The variable domain in full, completed from reference TRBV9 and TRBJ2-5, reads DSGVTQTPKHLITATGQRVTLRCSPRSGDLSVYWYQQSLDQGLQFLIQYYNGEERAKGNILERFSAQQFPDLHSELNLSSLELGDSALYFCASSAGGSGGGETQYFGPGTRLLVL.

The gene calls are TRBV15 and TRBJ2-7, with 12 positions matching TRBD1. Germline V gene data show CDR1 as LNHNV and CDR2 as YYDKDF (reference sequence). This CDR3 has 15 amino acids. The V and J ends lost 3 bases and 5 bases, in that order; junction bases with no gene match: 5. The CDR3 protein is CATSSGTGGADEQYF. The CDR3 DNA follows: TGTGCCACCAGCAGCGGGACAGGGGGCGCCGACGAGCAGTACTTC.

The rearrangement uses TRBV5-4 and TRBJ1-1, with a weak D call TRBD1 (6 bases). Germline CDR1 is SGHNT and CDR2 is YYREEE (reference sequence). The CDR3 covers 14 residues. V lost 0 bases, J lost 4 bases, and 10 bases lay in between. The CDR3 DNA is TGTGCCAGCAGCTTGGAGACAGGCGGCACTGAAGCTTTCTTT. Translated: CASSLETGGTEAFF.

J is TRBJ1-5 and V is TRBV6-6; no clear D gene. Between the trimmed V and J ends, which lost 3 bases and 4 bases, there was a span of 13 bases. Germline V gives CDR1 MNHNY, CDR2 SVGAGI (reference sequence). CDR3 size: 15 residues. CDR3 residues: CASSYSREPNQPQHF. The CDR3 DNA reads TGTGCCAGCAGTTATTCGCGTGAACCTAATCAGCCCCAGCATTTT.

The chain employs TRBV15 and TRBJ2-1; 13 bases line up with TRBD2. Germline values: CDR1 LNHNV, CDR2 YYDKDF (reference sequence). This CDR3 has 17 residues. V was clipped by 0 bases and J by 3 bases; unmatched bases: 2. As DNA, the CDR3 is TGTGCCACCAGCAGAGAACTAGCGGGGGGGATCTACAATGAGCAGTTCTTC. This sequence encodes CATSRELAGGIYNEQFF.

The V gene is TRBV7-8, the J gene TRBJ2-2, with D possibly being TRBD2 (6 bases). The germline V and J ends were trimmed by 0 bases and 0 bases, with 11 bases remaining between them. The germline V gene encodes CDR1 SGHVS and CDR2 FQNEAQ. The CDR3 spans 17 residues. The CDR3 DNA sequence: TGTGCCAGCAGCTTAGCAGGAGGGGCGGCGAACACCGGGGAGCTGTTTTTT. Encoded protein: CASSLAGGAANTGELFF.

This chain uses TRBV19 with TRBJ2-1; perhaps TRBD2 as D (5 bases). The germline V and J ends were trimmed by 3 bases and 10 bases, with 13 bases remaining between them. This CDR3 contains 13 residues. Germline values: CDR1 LNHDA, CDR2 SQIVND (reference sequence). The chain's CDR3 is CASSIVESGEQFF. CDR3 bases: TGTGCCAGTAGTATTGTAGAGTCGGGGGAGCAGTTCTTC.

J is TRBJ2-5 and V is TRBV7-8, with 8 positions matching TRBD1. Trimming at V came to 5 bases and at J to 1 base, leaving 9 bases not matched to a gene. The CDR3 loop spans 16 amino acids. The germline V gene encodes CDR1 SGHVS and CDR2 FQNEAQ. For the CDR3, the DNA is TGTGCCAGCAGCCCGACGACAGGGGACGTCCAAGAGACCCAGTACTTC. It yields the protein CASSPTTGDVQETQYF.

This clone was counted once. The genes are TRBV12-5 and TRBJ1-4, with 8 bases aligning to TRBD1. The CDR3 has 13 residues. Germline-derived CDR1 and CDR2 are LGHNT and FRNRAP. V dropped 5 bases and J dropped 8; count of bases not matched to a gene: 4. CDR3 loop: CASGRTGTEKLFF. The CDR3 DNA reads TGTGCTAGTGGTAGGACAGGGACGGAAAAACTGTTTTTT.

The chain joins TRBV15 to TRBJ2-3; TRBD2 agrees at 12 bases. Germline V gives CDR1 LNHNV, CDR2 YYDKDF (reference sequence). The V gene end was trimmed by 3 bases and the J gene end by 4 bases; junction bases not matched to a gene: 5. The CDR3 covers 16 residues. The CDR3 coding sequence is TGTGCCACCAGCAGGCGACTAGCGGGAGCTTCAGATACGCAGTATTTT. Translated: CATSRRLAGASDTQYF.